This TCR beta chain was found in a study of T cell changes during pregnancy in multiple sclerosis. Sequencing was performed with immunoSEQ multiplex PCR; in TCRdb, only in-frame clones are kept and a portion is missing. This table has tens of thousands of clones, about 91% appearing once. The table lists this clone with a few counts. This CDR3 spans 15 amino acids. The ends were cut back, 0 bases at V and 7 bases at J, with 12 bases in the middle. Germline loops: CDR1 LGHNA, CDR2 YSLEER. This receptor was obtained from a female donor in good health, enrolled as a control in a pregnancy study. Specimen: CD4+ T cells from peripheral blood mononuclear cells, collected in the third trimester of pregnancy. The V and J genes are TRBV4-3 and TRBJ1-4, with D perhaps matching TRBD1 (5 bases). CDR3 residues: CASSQDKGRGEKLFF. The CDR3 bases are TGCGCCAGCAGCCAAGACAAGGGGCGAGGTGAAAAACTGTTTTTT.